These 25 T cell receptor beta chains share one sample of origin, sequenced in a study of vaccination and CD4 T cells after COVID-19. Treatment in this sample: approximately 10-day PBMC culture with coronavirus spike peptide pools or control peptides (ViraFEST assay). Antigens for these TCRs are unknown. Cultured CD4+ T cells had their DNA profiled by the Oncomine TCR Beta short-read assay. TCRdb itself ran the PCR reads through MiXCR, one entry per CDR3 protein. The table includes about 18,000 distinct CDR3 sequences, roughly 49% detected once. The sample consisted of CD4+ T cells from blood, cultured in vitro, taken before SARS-CoV-2 vaccination. These TCRs come from a human donor who had recovered from COVID-19.

This rearrangement joins TRBV28 to TRBJ2-5; D is unresolved. CDR3 length equals 13 residues. The germline CDR1 and CDR2 sequences are MDHEN and SYDVKM. V lost 6 bases and J lost 5, with 13 bases in between. The DNA for the CDR3 is TGTGCCAGCAGGGCCACCTCATGGGAGACCCAGTACTTC. Translated, it gives CASRATSWETQYF.

The rearrangement joins TRBV6-1 to TRBJ1-5, with 7 bases matching TRBD1. Per the germline V gene, CDR1 is MNHNS and CDR2 is SASEGT. CDR3 length: 13 residues. V trimming: 7 bases; J trimming: 4 bases; junction bases outside the gene matches: 4. DNA of the CDR3: TGTGCCAGCAAGGGGGCAGATAATCAGCCCCAGCATTTT. Translation gives CASKGADNQPQHF.

The CDR3 loop is CASSFRRGDGRYEQYF. The CDR3 bases are TGCGCCAGCAGCTTTCGGAGGGGAGACGGGAGGTACGAGCAGTACTTC. This chain links TRBV5-1 with TRBJ2-7, with 7 bases matching TRBD2. V lost 2 bases to trimming and J lost 4 bases; unmatched junction nucleotides: 12. Germline loops: CDR1 SGHRS, CDR2 YFSETQ. CDR3 length: 16 residues. The full variable domain, its missing parts supplied by reference TRBV5-1 and TRBJ2-7, is KAGVTQTPRYLIKTRGQQVTLSCSPISGHRSVSWYQQTPGQGLQFLFEYFSETQRNKGNFPGRFSGRQFSNSRSEMNVSTLELGDSALYLCASSFRRGDGRYEQYFGPGTRLTVT.

This clonotype was counted only a few times. The chain carries TRBV24-1 and TRBJ2-7; TRBD2 matches at 8 bases. Germline-derived CDR1 and CDR2 are KGHDR and SFDVKD. The CDR3 has 11 amino acids. V gave up 9 bases and J gave up 4 bases; unmatched junction bases: 1. The DNA for the CDR3 is TGTGCCACCGGCGGGAGGTACGAGCAGTACTTC. This sequence encodes CATGGRYEQYF.

V gene TRBV6-1 combines with J gene TRBJ2-5; 12 bases are a match to TRBD2. This CDR3 region has 17 residues. Trimming at V came to 6 bases and at J to 0 bases, leaving 8 bases not matched to a gene. Germline V lookup: CDR1 MNHNS, CDR2 SASEGT. CDR3 protein: CASRIGLAGMNQETQYF. The CDR3 DNA is TGTGCCAGCAGGATTGGACTAGCGGGGATGAACCAAGAGACCCAGTACTTC.

The chain couples TRBV7-6 to TRBJ1-3, with 8 bases fitting TRBD1. The CDR3 consists of 16 residues. V was pared by 5 bases and J by 0 bases, with 6 bases of the junction left unmatched. Germline V CDR1 and CDR2: SGHVS, FNYEAQ. The CDR3 region is CASSMNRGSSGNTIYF. The CDR3 nucleotides read TGTGCCAGCAGCATGAACAGGGGGAGCTCTGGAAACACCATATATTTT.

The chain employs TRBV7-3 and TRBJ1-1, with 8 bases aligning to TRBD1. The trim removed 5 bases at V and 3 bases at J, leaving 5 bases unmatched. The CDR3 length is 14 residues. Germline V gene sequence: CDR1 SGHTA, CDR2 FQGTGA. DNA of the CDR3: TGTGCCAGCAGCGTGACAGGGGCGGACACTGAAGCTTTCTTT. Its protein product is CASSVTGADTEAFF.

The chain is built from TRBV19 and TRBJ2-2, with 7 bases identical to TRBD1. Germline values: CDR1 LNHDA, CDR2 SQIVND (reference sequence). This CDR3 comprises 18 residues. The ends lost 6 bases at V and 0 bases at J; junction bases unmatched: 13. The CDR3 region has the DNA TGTGCCAGTAGGGGCAGGGGGTCGGGTTGGGCGAACACCGGGGAGCTGTTTTTT. Its protein product is CASRGRGSGWANTGELFF.

The rearrangement uses TRBV20-1 and TRBJ1-5, with D perhaps TRBD1 (5 bases). The CDR3 consists of 14 residues. V was shortened by 5 bases and J by 1 base, with 12 bases between the two germline ends. CDR1 and CDR2 from the germline V gene are DFQATT and SNEGSKA (reference sequence). For the CDR3, the DNA is TGCAGTGCTGGCCAAGGGGCAAGCAATCAGCCCCAGCATTTT. It encodes CSAGQGASNQPQHF.

This clonotype is deemed medium-sized (0.01 to 0.1%). The chain employs TRBV19 and TRBJ1-5, with D perhaps matching TRBD1 (5 bases). The V gene lost 3 bases and the J gene lost 7 bases, with 13 bases spanning the gap. This CDR3 spans 14 amino acids. CDR1 and CDR2 from the germline V gene are LNHDA and SQIVND (reference sequence). The CDR3 nucleotides are TGTGCCAGTAGTATTGTTTTGGGGGGGCAGCCCCAGCATTTT. This sequence encodes CASSIVLGGQPQHF.

The rearrangement links TRBV20-1 to TRBJ1-1; no definite D call. The CDR3 totals 13 residues. The germline V gene encodes CDR1 DFQATT and CDR2 SNEGSKA (reference sequence). Trimming removed 3 bases at V and 5 bases at J, with 13 bases between. CDR3 in amino acids: CSARSGSGTEAFF. DNA of the CDR3: TGCAGTGCTAGGTCGGGGTCTGGGACTGAAGCTTTCTTT.

The CDR3 DNA sequence: TGTGCCAGCATATCTAGCGGGAGCACTGAAGCTTTCTTT. It codes for CASISSGSTEAFF. The gene calls are TRBV7-9 and TRBJ1-1; D call uncertain. The V end was cut by 7 bases, the J end by 4 bases, with 13 bases between. Germline CDR1 reads SEHNR; CDR2 reads FQNEAQ (reference sequence). This CDR3 region has 13 residues.

V and J are TRBV20-1 and TRBJ1-2; D is ambiguous. The CDR3 spans 11 residues. Germline CDR1 DFQATT, CDR2 SNEGSKA (reference sequence). The germline V and J ends were trimmed by 4 bases and 9 bases, with 12 bases remaining between them. The CDR3 loop is CSAKRTGSYTF. CDR3 bases: TGCAGTGCTAAAAGGACGGGGAGCTACACCTTC.

This clonotype was seen more than once but under ten times. This chain links TRBV20-1 with TRBJ1-1; TRBD1 might be the D (6 bases). The germline V and J ends were trimmed by 2 bases and 4 bases, with 17 bases remaining between them. CDR1 and CDR2 (germline): DFQATT, SNEGSKA (reference sequence). This CDR3 is built from 15 residues. This chain's CDR3 is CSARKPGHLSTEAFF. CDR3 sequence (DNA): TGCAGTGCTAGAAAGCCGGGACACCTGAGCACTGAAGCTTTCTTT.

The chain recombines TRBV7-2 with TRBJ2-3; 9 bases agree with TRBD1. The CDR3 runs 16 residues. Germline CDR1 and CDR2: SGHTA and FQGNSA. J gave up 6 bases and V 4 bases, and 11 bases lay outside the gene matches. The CDR3 bases are TGTGCCAGCAGCTCCGCCGGGACAGGGATGATGGATACGCAGTATTTT. Protein product: CASSSAGTGMMDTQYF.

This rearrangement joins TRBV5-4 to TRBJ1-2, with 9 bases lining up with TRBD1. The CDR3 length is 14 residues. The J segment lost 6 bases and the V segment lost 3 bases, leaving 6 bases of the junction unmatched. Germline V gene lookup returns CDR1 SGHNT and CDR2 YYREEE (reference sequence). In DNA, the CDR3 is TGTGCCAGCAGCTCAATAGGGACAGGGAATGGCTACACCTTC. Its translation: CASSSIGTGNGYTF.

This chain connects TRBV7-8 to TRBJ1-1; 8 positions agree with TRBD1. CDR1 and CDR2 (germline): SGHVS, FQNEAQ. Trimming at V came to 3 bases and at J to 5 bases, leaving 5 bases not matched to a gene. The CDR3 has 14 residues. The CDR3: CASSFRQGITEAFF. The CDR3 nucleotides read TGTGCCAGCAGCTTTCGACAGGGGATAACTGAAGCTTTCTTT.

The chain uses TRBV19 and TRBJ2-6; TRBD1 agrees at 7 bases. This CDR3 spans 17 amino acids. Per germline, CDR1 LNHDA and CDR2 SQIVND (reference sequence). With V trimmed by 5 bases and J by 0 bases, 7 bases remained unmatched. The CDR3 coding sequence is TGTGCCAGTAGTTTGGGACAGACCAGCTCTGGGGCCAACGTCCTGACTTTC. This translates into CASSLGQTSSGANVLTF.

This clonotype has more than one count but fewer than ten. The chain recombines TRBV2 with TRBJ2-5; D unresolved. The V gene's germline CDR1 is SNHLY and CDR2 FYNNEI. V was trimmed by 4 bases and J by 5 bases, leaving 8 bases between them. The CDR3 totals 12 residues. CDR3 sequence: CASSGSGETQYF. In DNA, the CDR3 is TGTGCCAGCAGTGGCTCTGGGGAGACCCAGTACTTC.

The CDR3: CASTAGQVGGKLFF. The CDR3, as DNA: TGTGCCAGTACCGCCGGACAGGTGGGGGGTAAACTGTTTTTT. The chain has TRBV19 and TRBJ1-4; TRBD1 matches 7 bases. The CDR3 consists of 14 residues. After removal of 7 bases from V and 11 bases from J, the junction contained 13 bases not matched to a gene. The germline V gene encodes CDR1 LNHDA and CDR2 SQIVND (reference sequence).

This chain uses TRBV20-1 with TRBJ2-1; TRBD2 matches at 11 bases. Germline CDR1 is DFQATT and CDR2 is SNEGSKA (reference sequence). This CDR3 is built from 14 residues. V dropped 5 bases and J dropped 6; count of bases not matched to a gene: 6. CDR3: CSADGLAGFNEQFF. CDR3 in DNA: TGCAGTGCTGATGGACTAGCGGGTTTCAATGAGCAGTTCTTC.

J is TRBJ1-5 and V is TRBV28; 8 positions match TRBD1. Germline CDR1 MDHEN, CDR2 SYDVKM. This CDR3 contains 14 residues. Losses at the gene ends were 7 bases for V and 5 bases for J; bases not matched to a gene: 7. CDR3 protein: CASNSDRGDQPQHF. CDR3 nucleotides: TGTGCCAGCAATTCAGACAGGGGAGATCAGCCCCAGCATTTT.

This clonotype was picked up a small number of times. The chain combines TRBV12-3 or TRBV12-4 with TRBJ2-7, with D uncertain. This CDR3 has 12 amino acids. The V gene lost 5 bases and the J gene lost 2 bases, with 7 bases spanning the gap. CDR3 in amino acids: CASSRVPYEQYF. CDR3 bases: TGTGCCAGCAGTAGGGTCCCCTACGAGCAGTACTTC.

V is TRBV25-1 and J is TRBJ1-3; D call uncertain. Germline assignment: CDR1 MGHDK and CDR2 SYGVNS. CDR3 length equals 15 residues. Trimming left V 1 base short and J 4 bases short, with 11 bases between. CDR3 amino acids: CASSESQVFGNTIYF. The CDR3 region has the DNA TGTGCCAGCAGTGAATCGCAGGTCTTCGGAAACACCATATATTTT. Based on the CDR3 plus reference TRBV25-1 and TRBJ1-3, the full variable domain is EADIYQTPRYLVIGTGKKITLECSQTMGHDKMYWYQQDPGMELHLIHYSYGVNSTEKGDLSSESTVSRIRTEHFPLTLESARPSHTSQYLCASSESQVFGNTIYFGEGSWLTVV.

V usage is TRBV28 and J usage is TRBJ1-5; D not resolved. The germline gives CDR1 MDHEN, CDR2 SYDVKM. The CDR3 spans 15 residues. V was clipped by 6 bases and J by 3 bases, with 15 bases between them. The DNA of the CDR3 is TGTGCCAGCAGGCATCAAGATGGGCACAATCAGCCCCAGCATTTT. Its translation is CASRHQDGHNQPQHF.